A single sample gave rise to the 2 T cell receptor beta chains below, sequenced in a study of human T cells and chemical hapten exposure. A single record per CDR3 protein comes from TCRdb applying MiXCR to the RACE reads. The sample consists of under 55,000 distinct CDR3 sequences, roughly a tenth of them appearing once. The time point here: patch test 3, about 24 weeks after DPC sensitization. Treatment denoted: therapeutic diphenylcyclopropenone sensitization with weekly scalp DPC. The material sequenced was whole blood, taken in connection with sensitization to the hapten diphenylcyclopropenone (DPC). Source of these receptors: a woman aged 40 to 50 with alopecia areata. Some clones in this sample may be carry-over from other donors' samples.

A few counts support this clonotype. The gene calls are TRBV2 and TRBJ2-1, with 7 bases aligning to TRBD1. Germline CDR1 SNHLY, CDR2 FYNNEI. The trim removed 10 bases at V and 4 bases at J, leaving 10 bases unmatched. CDR3 length: 14 amino acids. The CDR3 DNA is TGTGCCACTTCCGGGACAGTTCTTTACAATGAGCAGTTCTTC. Translated: CATSGTVLYNEQFF.

At least ten counts were recorded for this clonotype. The V call is TRBV6-5, the J call TRBJ1-2, with TRBD1 matching over 10 bases. Germline lookup yields CDR1 MNHEY and CDR2 SVGAGI. The CDR3 covers 17 residues. With V trimmed by 7 bases and J by 1 base, 12 bases remained unmatched. CDR3 DNA sequence: TGTGCCAGCAAGCTCGTAGGGACAGGGGCTCTTAACTATGGCTACACCTTC. Translated, it gives CASKLVGTGALNYGYTF.